Listed below are T cell receptor beta chains from one sample, sequenced in a study of cytomegalovirus exposure and HLA in healthy donors. Assay: immunoSEQ multiplex PCR; the TCRdb copy retains only in-frame clones and omits some. The top ten hold approximately 2% of the sample, which has around 200,000 clones, roughly four fifths seen once. Sequenced material: PBMCs. All receptors come from a man aged 25 to 45 in good health and CMV-seronegative. Both conserved end residues are part of each CDR3. The D gene is left open where the match is weak. Size is stated for part of the rows, as once, few or many counts, or as a class when the clone is expanded.

d_gene: TRBD2; abundance: .; v_gene: TRBV6-1; j_gene: TRBJ2-7; CDR3nt: TGTGCCAGCAGTGAAGTAGGGACTAGCCACGAGCAGTACTTC; CDR3aa: CASSEVGTSHEQYF
d_gene: TRBD1; abundance: .; v_gene: TRBV5-8; j_gene: TRBJ1-6; CDR3nt: TGTGCCAGCAGCTTGGGACAGGGGATTTCACCCCTCCACTTT; CDR3aa: CASSLGQGISPLHF
d_gene: TRBD1; abundance: .; v_gene: TRBV29-1; j_gene: TRBJ1-1; CDR3nt: TGCAGCCTGACAGGGGGCGTTTACACTGAAGCTTTCTTT; CDR3aa: CSLTGGVYTEAFF
d_gene: TRBD1; abundance: .; v_gene: TRBV29-1; j_gene: TRBJ2-3; CDR3nt: TGCAGCGTTGCCGGGACAGTCACAGATACGCAGTATTTT; CDR3aa: CSVAGTVTDTQYF
d_gene: TRBD2; abundance: .; v_gene: TRBV2; j_gene: TRBJ2-3; CDR3nt: TGTGCCGACAGGACTAGCGGGGTATCGGCAGATACGCAGTATTTT; CDR3aa: CADRTSGVSADTQYF
d_gene: .; abundance: .; v_gene: TRBV21-1; j_gene: TRBJ1-1; CDR3nt: TGTGCCAGCAGCAAACGGTCAGGGGAAGGGGCCACTGAAGCTTTCTTT; CDR3aa: CASSKRSGEGATEAFF
d_gene: .; abundance: .; v_gene: TRBV2; j_gene: TRBJ1-1; CDR3nt: TGTGCCAGAGCGAAACCGGCGGAAGTGAGGGAACATGAAGCTTTCTTT; CDR3aa: CARAKPAEVREHEAFF
d_gene: TRBD1; abundance: .; v_gene: TRBV6-6; j_gene: TRBJ2-7; CDR3nt: TGTGCCAGCAGTGGGGAGACAGGGGTCCACGAGCAGTACTTC; CDR3aa: CASSGETGVHEQYF
d_gene: .; abundance: .; v_gene: TRBV5-1; j_gene: TRBJ2-7; CDR3nt: TGCGCCAGCAGCTGGTCAGGGTTTTCCCACTACGAGCAGTACTTC; CDR3aa: CASSWSGFSHYEQYF
d_gene: TRBD1; abundance: .; v_gene: TRBV5-1; j_gene: TRBJ2-1; CDR3nt: TGCGCCAGCAGCCCAGACAGGGAAAATGAGCAGTTCTTC; CDR3aa: CASSPDRENEQFF
d_gene: .; abundance: .; v_gene: TRBV10-1; j_gene: TRBJ2-1; CDR3nt: TGCGCCAGCAGTGAGTCCACTACATACAATGAGCAGTTCTTC; CDR3aa: CASSESTTYNEQFF
d_gene: .; abundance: .; v_gene: TRBV5-6; j_gene: TRBJ2-7; CDR3nt: TGTGCCAGCAGCTTAAGCGGGCAGACCTACGAGCAGTACTTC; CDR3aa: CASSLSGQTYEQYF
d_gene: TRBD1; abundance: few; v_gene: TRBV7-2; j_gene: TRBJ1-1; CDR3nt: TGTGCCAGCAGCTTAGGGACAGGGGGCCGCAACACTGAAGCTTTCTTT; CDR3aa: CASSLGTGGRNTEAFF
d_gene: .; abundance: .; v_gene: TRBV2; j_gene: TRBJ2-2; CDR3nt: TGTGCCAGCAGTGAAAATACTAGTCCGGCCGGGGAGCTGTTTTTT; CDR3aa: CASSENTSPAGELFF